This T cell receptor (beta chain) was retrieved from a study of human T cells and chemical hapten exposure. This clonotype showed up many times. Specified time point: healthy volunteer bleed at 2 weeks. Unfractionated whole blood yielded the extracted total RNA. CDR1 is DFQATT and CDR2 is SNEGSKA in the germline V gene (reference sequence). The CDR3 runs to 14 residues. V shed 6 bases and J shed 1 base, with 14 bases lying between them. One entry per CDR3 protein, called by TCRdb with MiXCR from the RACE reads. The data contain 85,000 to 95,000 distinct CDR3 sequences, about 8.8% of them singletons. This TCR was recovered from a female donor in good health. Some clones in this sample may be carry-over from other donors' samples. Material for sequencing was whole blood. The chain carries TRBV20-1 and TRBJ2-3; D may be TRBD1 (6 bases). The CDR3 region has the DNA TGCAGTGCGGAAGACAGGAACCGCACAGATACGCAGTATTTT. It translates to CSAEDRNRTDTQYF.